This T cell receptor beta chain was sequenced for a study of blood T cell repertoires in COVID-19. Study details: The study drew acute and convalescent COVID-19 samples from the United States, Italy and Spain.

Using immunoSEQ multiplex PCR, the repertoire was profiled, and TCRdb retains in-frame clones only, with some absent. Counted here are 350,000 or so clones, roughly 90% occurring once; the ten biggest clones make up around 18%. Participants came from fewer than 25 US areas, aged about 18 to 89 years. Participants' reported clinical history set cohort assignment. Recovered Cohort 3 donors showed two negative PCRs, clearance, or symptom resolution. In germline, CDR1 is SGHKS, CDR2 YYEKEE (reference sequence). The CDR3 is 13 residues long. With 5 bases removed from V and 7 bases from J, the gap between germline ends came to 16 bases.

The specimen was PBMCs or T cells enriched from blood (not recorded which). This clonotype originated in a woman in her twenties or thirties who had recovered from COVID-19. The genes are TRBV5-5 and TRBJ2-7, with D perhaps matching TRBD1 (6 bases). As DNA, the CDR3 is TGTGCCAGCAGTGAGGGGGTTGTAGGGGAGCAGTACTTC. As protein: CASSEGVVGEQYF. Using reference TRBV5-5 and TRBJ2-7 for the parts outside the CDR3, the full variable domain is DAGVTQSPTHLIKTRGQQVTLRCSPISGHKSVSWYQQVLGQGPQFIFQYYEKEERGRGNFPDRFSARQFPNYSSELNVNALLLGDSALYLCASSEGVVGEQYFGPGTRLTVT.